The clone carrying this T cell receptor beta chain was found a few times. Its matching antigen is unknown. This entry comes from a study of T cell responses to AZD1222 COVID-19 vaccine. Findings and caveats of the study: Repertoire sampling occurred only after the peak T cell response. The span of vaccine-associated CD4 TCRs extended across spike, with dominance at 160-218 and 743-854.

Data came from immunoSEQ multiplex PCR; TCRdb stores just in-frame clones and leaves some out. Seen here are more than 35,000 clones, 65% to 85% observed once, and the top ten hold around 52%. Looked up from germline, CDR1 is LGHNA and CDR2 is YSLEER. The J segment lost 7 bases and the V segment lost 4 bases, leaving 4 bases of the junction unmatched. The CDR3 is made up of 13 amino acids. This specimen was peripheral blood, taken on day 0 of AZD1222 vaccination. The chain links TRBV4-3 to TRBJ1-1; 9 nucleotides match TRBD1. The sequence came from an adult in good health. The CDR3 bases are TGCGCCAGCAGCCCGGGACAGGGAGTTGAAGCTTTCTTT. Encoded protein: CASSPGQGVEAFF.